The sequence of this TCR beta chain was determined in a study of T-cell memory formation after mild COVID-19. Whole-study findings and limits: Clones that contracted from day 15 to 85 were balanced CD4/CD8, while later expanders leaned CD4+. The pre-infection memory compartment contained some responding clones, suggesting cross-reactive memory joined. Nothing showed for sure that second-wave clones peaking on day 37 were SARS-CoV-2 specific.

This clonotype was detected a few times. Its antigen is undetermined. CDR1 and CDR2 (germline): MNHEY, SMNVEV (reference sequence). Deletions cut 5 bases from V and 6 bases from J, with 16 bases between. The CDR3 is 15 residues long. MiXCR was run by TCRdb on the 5' RACE reads, yielding one entry per CDR3 protein. The sample includes about 470,000 distinct CDR3 sequences, 20% to 25% seen only once; the top ten take around 13%. The sample consisted of PBMCs or a T cell subset sorted from them (not recorded which). The rearrangement joins TRBV27 to TRBJ2-2, with D possibly matching TRBD1 (5 bases). This sequence originates from an adult woman who had mild COVID-19 (a few samples of this study predate the infection). Cell type and time point are not known. Here the CDR3 reads CASSTPWAGPGELFF. For the CDR3, the DNA is TGTGCCAGCAGTACCCCTTGGGCAGGGCCCGGGGAGCTGTTTTTT.